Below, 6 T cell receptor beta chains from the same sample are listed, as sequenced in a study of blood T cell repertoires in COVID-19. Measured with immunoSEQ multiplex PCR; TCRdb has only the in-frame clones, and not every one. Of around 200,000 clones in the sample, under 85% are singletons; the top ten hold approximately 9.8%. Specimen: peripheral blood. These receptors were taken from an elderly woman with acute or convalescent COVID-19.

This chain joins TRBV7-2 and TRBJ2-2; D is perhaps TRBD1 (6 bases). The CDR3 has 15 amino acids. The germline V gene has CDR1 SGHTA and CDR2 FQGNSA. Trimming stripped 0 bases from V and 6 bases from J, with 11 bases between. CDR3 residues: CASSLAWQGPGELFF. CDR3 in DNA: TGTGCCAGCAGCTTAGCGTGGCAGGGGCCCGGGGAGCTGTTTTTT.

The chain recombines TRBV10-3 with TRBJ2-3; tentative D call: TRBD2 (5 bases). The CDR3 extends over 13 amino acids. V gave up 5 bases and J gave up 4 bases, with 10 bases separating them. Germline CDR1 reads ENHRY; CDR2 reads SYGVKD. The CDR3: CAISLAGADTQYF. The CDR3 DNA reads TGTGCCATCAGTCTAGCCGGTGCAGATACGCAGTATTTT.

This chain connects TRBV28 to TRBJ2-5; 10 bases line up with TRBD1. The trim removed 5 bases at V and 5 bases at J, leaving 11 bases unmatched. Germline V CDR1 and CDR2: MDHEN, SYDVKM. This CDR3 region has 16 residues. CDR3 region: CASSHPRDRGRETQYF. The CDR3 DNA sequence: TGTGCCAGCAGTCACCCACGCGACAGGGGGCGGGAGACCCAGTACTTC.

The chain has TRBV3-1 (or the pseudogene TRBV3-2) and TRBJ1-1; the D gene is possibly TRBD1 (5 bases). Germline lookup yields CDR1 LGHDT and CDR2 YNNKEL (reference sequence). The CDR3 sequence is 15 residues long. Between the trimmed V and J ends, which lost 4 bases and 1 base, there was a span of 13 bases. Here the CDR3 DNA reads TGTGCCAGCAGCCTCTCCGACAGAGCGAACACTGAAGCTTTCTTT. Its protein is CASSLSDRANTEAFF.

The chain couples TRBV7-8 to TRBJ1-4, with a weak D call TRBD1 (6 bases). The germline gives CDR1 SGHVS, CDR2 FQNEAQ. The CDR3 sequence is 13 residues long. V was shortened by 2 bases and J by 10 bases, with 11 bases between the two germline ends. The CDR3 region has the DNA TGTGCCAGCAGCTTAAGGGACACGATAAAACTGTTTTTT. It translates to CASSLRDTIKLFF.

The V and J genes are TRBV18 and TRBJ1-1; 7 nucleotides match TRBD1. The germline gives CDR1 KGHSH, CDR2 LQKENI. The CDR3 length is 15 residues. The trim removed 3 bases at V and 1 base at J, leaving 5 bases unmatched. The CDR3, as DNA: TGTGCCAGCTCACCGCGACAGGGAAAGAACACTGAAGCTTTCTTT. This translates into CASSPRQGKNTEAFF. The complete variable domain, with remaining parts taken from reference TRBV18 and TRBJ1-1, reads NAGVMQNPRHLVRRRGQEARLRCSPMKGHSHVYWYRQLPEEGLKFMVYLQKENIIDESGMPKERFSAEFPKEGPSILRIQQVVRGDSAAYFCASSPRQGKNTEAFFGQGTRLTVV.